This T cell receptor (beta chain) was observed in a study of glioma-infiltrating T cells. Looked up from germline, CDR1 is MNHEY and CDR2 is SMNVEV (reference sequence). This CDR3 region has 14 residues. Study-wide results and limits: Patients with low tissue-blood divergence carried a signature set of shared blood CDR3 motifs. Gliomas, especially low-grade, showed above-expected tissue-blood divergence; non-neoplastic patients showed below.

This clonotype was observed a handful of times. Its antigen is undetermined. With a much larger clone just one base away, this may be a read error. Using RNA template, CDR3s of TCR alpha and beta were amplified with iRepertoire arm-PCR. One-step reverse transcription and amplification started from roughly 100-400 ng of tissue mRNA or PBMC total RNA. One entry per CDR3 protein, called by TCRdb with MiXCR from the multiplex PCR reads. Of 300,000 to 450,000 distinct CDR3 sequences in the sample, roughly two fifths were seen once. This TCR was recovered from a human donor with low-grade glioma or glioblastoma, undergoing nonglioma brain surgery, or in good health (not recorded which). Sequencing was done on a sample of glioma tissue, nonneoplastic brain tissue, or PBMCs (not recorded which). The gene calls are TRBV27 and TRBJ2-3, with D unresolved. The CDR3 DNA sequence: TGTGCCTGCAGTTTATTGGCACTGCGAGATACGCAGTATTTT. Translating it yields CACSLLALRDTQYF.